What follows are 20 T cell receptor beta chains derived from one specimen sequenced in a study of blood T cell repertoires in COVID-19 (dated by TCRdb to 2020 to 2021). The receptor library was made with the immunoSEQ multiplex PCR assay. TCRdb's version of the immuneACCESS table is confined to in-frame rearrangements and falls short of the full clone set. An unresolved V gene accounts for under half of the shortfall where checked; the remainder is of unknown origin. The sample has 60,000 to 80,000 clones on record, about 91% of them singletons. The top ten hold 5.5% to 7% of the sample. Material for sequencing was peripheral blood. The receptors here all came from a woman in her sixties or seventies with acute or convalescent COVID-19.

The V gene is TRBV12-3 or TRBV12-4, the J gene TRBJ1-3; 7 nucleotides match TRBD1. CDR3 length equals 13 residues. V lost 6 bases, J lost 8 bases, and 7 bases stayed unmatched. Here the CDR3 reads CASSNRQGDTIYF. The CDR3 nucleotides are TGTGCCAGCAGCAACCGACAGGGAGACACCATATATTTT.

The chain is built from TRBV9 and TRBJ1-2; possibly TRBD1 for D (5 bases). The V gene's germline CDR1 is SGDLS and CDR2 YYNGEE. Deletions cut 0 bases from V and 4 bases from J, with 13 bases between. This CDR3 is 15 amino acids long. The CDR3 nucleotides are TGTGCCAGCAGCGTAGATGGGGGGATTAGCTATGGCTACACCTTC. This translates into CASSVDGGISYGYTF.

The V gene is TRBV7-9, the J gene TRBJ1-1; possibly TRBD1 for D (5 bases). V was pared by 3 bases and J by 2 bases, with 10 bases between. CDR1 and CDR2 (germline): SEHNR, FQNEAQ (reference sequence). This CDR3 is 14 amino acids long. The CDR3 sequence: CASSFTGTNTEAFF. The CDR3 region has the DNA TGTGCCAGCAGCTTCACAGGCACTAACACTGAAGCTTTCTTT.

This chain links TRBV15 with TRBJ1-1; 12 bases line up with TRBD1. The CDR3 is 16 amino acids. Trimming at V came to 2 bases and at J to 6 bases, leaving 7 bases not matched to a gene. Germline V gives CDR1 LNHNV, CDR2 YYDKDF (reference sequence). CDR3 amino acids: CATSRPGTGGRSEAFF. As DNA, the CDR3 is TGTGCCACCAGCAGACCCGGGACAGGGGGCAGGTCTGAAGCTTTCTTT.

The rearrangement joins TRBV30 to TRBJ2-3; D not certain. V was cut by 4 bases and J by 2 bases, with 7 bases left in between. This CDR3 is built from 12 residues. Germline V lookup: CDR1 GTSNPN, CDR2 SVGIG (reference sequence). Here the CDR3 DNA reads TGTGCCTGGATGCGGAACACAGATACGCAGTATTTT. As protein: CAWMRNTDTQYF.

This chain uses TRBV28 with TRBJ1-2; weak D call: TRBD1 (6 bases). This CDR3 is built from 14 residues. Germline CDR1 reads MDHEN; CDR2 reads SYDVKM. Trimming cost V 4 bases and J 2 bases, with 11 bases left between them. In nucleotides, the CDR3 is TGTGCCAGCAGTTCCTGGGACAAAAACTATGGCTACACCTTC. Its translation is CASSSWDKNYGYTF.

The V and J genes are TRBV28 and TRBJ1-1, with 9 bases fitting TRBD1. The trim removed 2 bases at V and 10 bases at J, leaving 8 bases unmatched. The germline CDR1 and CDR2 sequences are MDHEN and SYDVKM. This CDR3 is 14 amino acids long. The CDR3 loop is CASSLPGQGSSAFF. CDR3 DNA: TGTGCCAGCAGTTTACCGGGACAGGGTTCTTCAGCTTTCTTT.

This clone was picked up one time. The chain carries TRBV6-5 and TRBJ2-1; a weak D match, TRBD1 (6 bases). Germline V lookup: CDR1 MNHEY, CDR2 SVGAGI. This CDR3 is 14 amino acids long. The V gene lost 2 bases and the J gene lost 8 bases, with 13 bases spanning the gap. The CDR3 protein is CASSYGDIRDEQFF. CDR3 sequence (DNA): TGTGCCAGCAGTTACGGGGACATCAGAGATGAGCAGTTCTTC.

This chain uses TRBV4-1 with TRBJ2-7; D might be TRBD2 (7 bases). CDR3 length: 18 amino acids. The germline V and J ends were trimmed by 0 bases and 0 bases, with 18 bases remaining between them. Germline assignment: CDR1 MGHRA and CDR2 YSYEKL. CDR3 sequence reads: CASSQDGGGAPLSYEQYF. As DNA, the CDR3 is TGCGCCAGCAGCCAAGATGGGGGGGGCGCCCCTCTCTCCTACGAGCAGTACTTC.

This clone was seen only a few times. The rearrangement uses TRBV24-1 and TRBJ1-1; 11 nucleotides match TRBD1. This CDR3 comprises 15 residues. Germline V gene sequence: CDR1 KGHDR, CDR2 SFDVKD. V shed 3 bases, J shed 5 bases, and the junction held 4 bases outside the gene matches. The CDR3 region is CATSDPGQGGTEAFF. In DNA form, the CDR3 reads TGTGCCACCAGTGATCCGGGACAGGGGGGGACTGAAGCTTTCTTT.

By proportion, this clone is medium-sized. The chain is built from TRBV28 and TRBJ2-2; D unresolved. V was cut by 1 base and J by 0 bases, with 6 bases left in between. Germline V gene data show CDR1 as MDHEN and CDR2 as SYDVKM. This CDR3 region has 15 residues. The chain's CDR3 is CASSLSGANTGELFF. The DNA for the CDR3 is TGTGCCAGCAGTTTATCCGGTGCGAACACCGGGGAGCTGTTTTTT.

The V gene is TRBV28, the J gene TRBJ2-5, with D possibly being TRBD1 (5 bases). CDR1 and CDR2 from the germline V gene are MDHEN and SYDVKM. V shed 3 bases and J shed 1 base, with 12 bases lying between them. The CDR3 is 15 amino acids. For the CDR3, the DNA is TGTGCCAGCAGTTTGACAGACCCTGTCCAAGAGACCCAGTACTTC. Translation: CASSLTDPVQETQYF.

V usage is TRBV11-2 and J usage is TRBJ1-3; D unresolved. V was pared by 1 base and J by 0 bases, with 7 bases between. Germline V lookup: CDR1 SGHAT, CDR2 FQNNGV. CDR3 length: 15 residues. The CDR3 DNA reads as TGTGCCAGCAGCTTAGGTTCGAGCTCTGGAAACACCATATATTTT. Translated: CASSLGSSSGNTIYF.

The V and J genes are TRBV28 and TRBJ1-4; D ambiguous. Trimming removed 6 bases at V and 0 bases at J, with 14 bases between. Germline V gives CDR1 MDHEN, CDR2 SYDVKM. The CDR3 sequence is 16 residues long. The CDR3 DNA is TGTGCCAGCAGGTCCACCGGTAATCCAACTAATGAAAAACTGTTTTTT. Translated: CASRSTGNPTNEKLFF.

The chain has TRBV28 and TRBJ2-7; TRBD2 aligns across 7 bases. With 5 bases clipped from V and 0 bases from J, the junction kept 10 bases outside the gene matches. The CDR3 runs to 16 residues. Germline assignment: CDR1 MDHEN and CDR2 SYDVKM. DNA for the CDR3: TGTGCCAGCAGTCCCTTAGGGAGGGGAAACTCCTACGAGCAGTACTTC. It codes for CASSPLGRGNSYEQYF.

The chain combines TRBV19 with TRBJ1-5; 7 bases align to TRBD1. The germline CDR1 and CDR2 sequences are LNHDA and SQIVND (reference sequence). Trimming cost V 5 bases and J 2 bases; bases outside gene matches: 6. The CDR3 is 15 amino acids. CDR3 amino acids: CASSGTGVGNQPQHF. The CDR3 bases are TGTGCCAGTAGTGGCACAGGGGTGGGCAATCAGCCCCAGCATTTT.

The table lists this clone with a count of one. V is TRBV5-4 and J is TRBJ2-1; TRBD1 agrees at 7 bases. Looked up from germline, CDR1 is SGHNT and CDR2 is YYREEE (reference sequence). This CDR3 region has 13 residues. With 4 bases clipped from V and 7 bases from J, the junction kept 5 bases outside the gene matches. The CDR3: CASSPGTANEQFF. The CDR3 DNA reads TGTGCCAGCAGCCCTGGGACAGCAAATGAGCAGTTCTTC.

The V and J genes are TRBV10-1 and TRBJ2-4; possible D gene TRBD2, 5 bases. CDR3 length: 16 residues. Germline CDR1 is WNHNN and CDR2 is SYGVQD (reference sequence). With 5 bases removed from V and 0 bases from J, the gap between germline ends came to 14 bases. The CDR3 DNA is TGCGCCAGCAGTCACGACTACCATCTAGCCAAAAACATTCAGTACTTC. Translated: CASSHDYHLAKNIQYF.

The genes are TRBV19 and TRBJ1-2; D perhaps matches TRBD1 (5 bases). With 3 bases removed from V and 4 bases from J, the gap between germline ends came to 12 bases. CDR1 is LNHDA, CDR2 SQIVND, per germline (reference sequence). CDR3 length: 14 residues. In nucleotides, the CDR3 is TGTGCCAGTAGTATTGAAGACAGCGTCTATGGCTACACCTTC. Protein: CASSIEDSVYGYTF.

In this sample, this clone turned up once. CDR3 DNA sequence: TGTGCCAGCAGCTTAGTCCTCGGCGGCAACGGGATTCAGTACTTC. Amino acids: CASSLVLGGNGIQYF. The chain couples TRBV11-2 to TRBJ2-4; D is uncertain. V lost 1 base and J 10 bases, leaving 17 bases between the germline ends. CDR3 length: 15 residues. Germline V gene sequence: CDR1 SGHAT, CDR2 FQNNGV.